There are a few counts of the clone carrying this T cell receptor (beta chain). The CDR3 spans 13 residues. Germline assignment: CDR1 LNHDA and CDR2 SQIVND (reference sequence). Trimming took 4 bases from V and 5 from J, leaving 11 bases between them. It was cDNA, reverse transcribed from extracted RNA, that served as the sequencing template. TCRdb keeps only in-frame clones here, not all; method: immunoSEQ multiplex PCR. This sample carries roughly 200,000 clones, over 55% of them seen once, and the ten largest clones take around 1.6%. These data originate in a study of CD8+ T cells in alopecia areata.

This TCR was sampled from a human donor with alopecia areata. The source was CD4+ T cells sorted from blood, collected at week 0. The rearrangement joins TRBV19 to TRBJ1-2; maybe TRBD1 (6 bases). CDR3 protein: CASSRDKGYGYTF. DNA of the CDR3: TGTGCCAGTAGTAGGGACAAGGGATATGGCTACACCTTC. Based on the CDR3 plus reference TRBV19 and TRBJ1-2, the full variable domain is DGGITQSPKYLFRKEGQNVTLSCEQNLNHDAMYWYRQDPGQGLRLIYYSQIVNDFQKGDIAEGYSVSREKKESFPLTVTSAQKNPTAFYLCASSRDKGYGYTFGSGTRLTVV.